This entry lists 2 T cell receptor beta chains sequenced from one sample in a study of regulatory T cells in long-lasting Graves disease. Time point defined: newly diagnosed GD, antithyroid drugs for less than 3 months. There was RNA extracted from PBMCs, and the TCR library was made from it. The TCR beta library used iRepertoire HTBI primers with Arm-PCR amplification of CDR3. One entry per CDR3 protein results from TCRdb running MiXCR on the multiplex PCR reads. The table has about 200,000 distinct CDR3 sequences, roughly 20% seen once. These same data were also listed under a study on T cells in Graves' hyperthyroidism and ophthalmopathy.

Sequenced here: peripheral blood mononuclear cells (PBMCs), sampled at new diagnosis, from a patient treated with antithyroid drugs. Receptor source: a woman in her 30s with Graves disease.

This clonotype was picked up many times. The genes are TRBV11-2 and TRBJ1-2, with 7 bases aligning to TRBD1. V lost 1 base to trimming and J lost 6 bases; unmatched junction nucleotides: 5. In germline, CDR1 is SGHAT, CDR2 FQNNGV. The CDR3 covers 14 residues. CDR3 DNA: TGTGCCAGCAGCTTAGGACAGGGATTGGATGGCTACACCTTC. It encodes CASSLGQGLDGYTF.

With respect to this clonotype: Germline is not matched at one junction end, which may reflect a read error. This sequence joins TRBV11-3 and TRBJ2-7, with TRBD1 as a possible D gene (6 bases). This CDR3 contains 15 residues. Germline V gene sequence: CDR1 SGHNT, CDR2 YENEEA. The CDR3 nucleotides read TGTGCCAGCAGCCCGCAGCAGGGGCCAGCCTACGAGCAGCACTTC. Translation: CASSPQQGPAYEQHF.